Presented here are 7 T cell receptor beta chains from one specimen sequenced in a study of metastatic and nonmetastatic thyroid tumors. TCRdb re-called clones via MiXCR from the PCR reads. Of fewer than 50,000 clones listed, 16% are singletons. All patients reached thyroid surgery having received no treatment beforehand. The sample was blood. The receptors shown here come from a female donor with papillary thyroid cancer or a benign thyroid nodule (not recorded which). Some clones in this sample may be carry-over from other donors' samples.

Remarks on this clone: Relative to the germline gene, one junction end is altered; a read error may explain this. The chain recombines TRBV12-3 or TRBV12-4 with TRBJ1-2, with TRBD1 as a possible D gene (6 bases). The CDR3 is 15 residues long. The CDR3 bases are TGTGCGAGCACCTTAGGACAGCCGAGAAGATATGCCTACACCTTC. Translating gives CASTLGQPRRYAYTF.

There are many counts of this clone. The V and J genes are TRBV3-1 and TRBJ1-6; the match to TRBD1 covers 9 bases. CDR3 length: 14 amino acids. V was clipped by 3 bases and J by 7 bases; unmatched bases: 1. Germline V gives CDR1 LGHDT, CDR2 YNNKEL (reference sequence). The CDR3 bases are TGTGCCAGCAGCCAGGGGACAGGGAATTCACCCCTCCACTTT. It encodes CASSQGTGNSPLHF.

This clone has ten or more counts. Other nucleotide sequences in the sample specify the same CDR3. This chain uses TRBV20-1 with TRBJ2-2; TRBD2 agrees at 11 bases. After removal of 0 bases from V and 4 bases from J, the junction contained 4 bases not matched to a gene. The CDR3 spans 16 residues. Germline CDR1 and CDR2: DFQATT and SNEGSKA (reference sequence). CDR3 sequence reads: CSARDRLAGGTGELFF. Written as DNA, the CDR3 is TGCAGTGCTAGAGATCGCCTAGCGGGAGGCACCGGGGAGCTGTTTTTT.

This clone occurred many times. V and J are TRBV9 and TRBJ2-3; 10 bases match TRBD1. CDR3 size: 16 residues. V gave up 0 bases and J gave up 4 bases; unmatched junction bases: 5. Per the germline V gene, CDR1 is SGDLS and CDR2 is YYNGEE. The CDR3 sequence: CASSVEPGQGPDTQYF. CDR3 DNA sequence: TGTGCCAGCAGCGTAGAACCGGGACAGGGGCCAGATACGCAGTATTTT. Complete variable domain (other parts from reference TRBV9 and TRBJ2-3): DSGVTQTPKHLITATGQRVTLRCSPRSGDLSVYWYQQSLDQGLQFLIQYYNGEERAKGNILERFSAQQFPDLHSELNLSSLELGDSALYFCASSVEPGQGPDTQYFGPGTRLTVL.

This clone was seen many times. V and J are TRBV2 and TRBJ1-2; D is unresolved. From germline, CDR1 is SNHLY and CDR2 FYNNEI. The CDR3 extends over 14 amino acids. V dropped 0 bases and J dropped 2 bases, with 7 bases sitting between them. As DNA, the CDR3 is TGTGCCAGCAGTGAAGCGGAGGAAAACTATGGCTACACCTTC. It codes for CASSEAEENYGYTF.

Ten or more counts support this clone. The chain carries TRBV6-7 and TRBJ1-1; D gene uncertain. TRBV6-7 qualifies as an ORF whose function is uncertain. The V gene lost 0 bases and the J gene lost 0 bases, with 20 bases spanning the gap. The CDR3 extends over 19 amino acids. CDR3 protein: CASSYSFGAVPGLNTEAFF. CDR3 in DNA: TGTGCCAGCAGTTACTCGTTCGGAGCAGTCCCGGGCCTGAACACTGAAGCTTTCTTT.

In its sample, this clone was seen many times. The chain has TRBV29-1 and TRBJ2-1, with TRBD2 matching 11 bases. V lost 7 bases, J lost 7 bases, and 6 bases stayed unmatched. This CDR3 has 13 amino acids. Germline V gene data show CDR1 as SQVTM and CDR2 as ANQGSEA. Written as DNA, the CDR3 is TGCAGCGGGATAGCGGGAGGGCGTAATGAGCAGTTCTTC. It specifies CSGIAGGRNEQFF.